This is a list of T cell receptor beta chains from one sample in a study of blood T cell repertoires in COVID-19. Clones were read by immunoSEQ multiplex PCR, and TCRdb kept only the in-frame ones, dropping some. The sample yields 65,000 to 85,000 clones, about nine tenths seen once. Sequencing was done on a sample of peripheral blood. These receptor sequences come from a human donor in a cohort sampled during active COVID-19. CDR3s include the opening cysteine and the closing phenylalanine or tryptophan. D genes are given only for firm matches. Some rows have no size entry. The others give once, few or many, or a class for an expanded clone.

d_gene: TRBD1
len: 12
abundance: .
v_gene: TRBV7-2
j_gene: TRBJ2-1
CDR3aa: CASNRQGDEQFF
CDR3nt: TGTGCCAGCAACAGACAGGGGGATGAGCAGTTCTTC

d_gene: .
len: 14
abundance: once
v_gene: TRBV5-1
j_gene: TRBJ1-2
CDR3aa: CASSQDNSNYGYTF
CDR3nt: TGCGCCAGCAGCCAAGACAACTCTAACTATGGCTACACCTTC

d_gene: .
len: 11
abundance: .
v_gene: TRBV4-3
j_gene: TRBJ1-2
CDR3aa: CASSQGLGYTF
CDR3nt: TGCGCCAGCAGCCAAGGGCTTGGCTACACCTTC

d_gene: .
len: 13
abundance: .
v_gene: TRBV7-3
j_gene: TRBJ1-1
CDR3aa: CASSQGTLGKAFF
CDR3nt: TGTGCCAGCAGCCAGGGGACACTCGGCAAAGCTTTCTTT

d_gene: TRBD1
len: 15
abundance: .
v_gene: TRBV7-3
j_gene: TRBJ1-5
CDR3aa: CASSAIGQGGSPQHF
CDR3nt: TGTGCCAGCAGCGCAATAGGACAGGGTGGTTCGCCCCAGCATTTT

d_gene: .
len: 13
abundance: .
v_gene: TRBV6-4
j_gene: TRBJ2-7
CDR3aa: CASSATIRSEQYF
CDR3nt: TGTGCCAGCAGTGCAACGATCCGGTCCGAGCAGTACTTC

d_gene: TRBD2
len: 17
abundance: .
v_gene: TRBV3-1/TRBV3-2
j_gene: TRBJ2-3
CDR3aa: CASSQVASGGPTDTQYF
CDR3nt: TGTGCCAGCAGCCAAGTGGCTAGCGGGGGACCCACAGATACGCAGTATTTT

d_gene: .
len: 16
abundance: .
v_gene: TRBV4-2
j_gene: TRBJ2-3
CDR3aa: CASSQERRGSTDTQYF
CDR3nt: TGTGCCAGCAGCCAAGAGCGGCGGGGTAGCACAGATACGCAGTATTTT

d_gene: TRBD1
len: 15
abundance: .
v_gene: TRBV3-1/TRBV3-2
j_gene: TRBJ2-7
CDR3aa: CASSQGPGTGYEQYF
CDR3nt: TGTGCCAGCAGCCAGGGCCCCGGGACAGGCTACGAGCAGTACTTC

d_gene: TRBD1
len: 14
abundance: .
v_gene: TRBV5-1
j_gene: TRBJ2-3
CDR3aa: CASSNRDRGNTQYF
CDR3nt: TGCGCCAGCAGCAACCGGGACAGGGGAAATACGCAGTATTTT

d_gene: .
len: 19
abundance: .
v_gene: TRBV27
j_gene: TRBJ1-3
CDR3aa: CASSFQSWGGGADGNTIYF
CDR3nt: TGTGCCAGCAGTTTCCAAAGTTGGGGAGGAGGGGCTGATGGAAACACCATATATTTT

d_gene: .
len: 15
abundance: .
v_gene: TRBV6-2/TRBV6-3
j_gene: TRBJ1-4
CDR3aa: CASSTQGLTNEKLFF
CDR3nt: TGTGCCAGCAGTACACAGGGTCTTACTAATGAAAAACTGTTTTTT

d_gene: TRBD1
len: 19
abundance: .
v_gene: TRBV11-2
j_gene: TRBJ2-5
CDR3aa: CASSPSARIPGQGAETQYF
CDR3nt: TGTGCCAGCAGCCCATCCGCCCGTATACCGGGACAGGGGGCCGAGACCCAGTACTTC

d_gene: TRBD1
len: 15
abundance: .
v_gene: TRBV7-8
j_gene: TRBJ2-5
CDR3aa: CASATQGLYQETQYF
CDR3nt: TGTGCCAGCGCTACACAGGGGTTGTACCAAGAGACCCAGTACTTC

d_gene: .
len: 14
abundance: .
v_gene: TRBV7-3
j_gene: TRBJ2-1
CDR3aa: CASSTGLRGAEQFF
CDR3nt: TGTGCCAGCAGCACGGGACTACGGGGGGCTGAGCAGTTCTTC

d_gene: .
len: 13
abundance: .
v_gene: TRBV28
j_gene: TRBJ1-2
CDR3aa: CASSLPGYYGYTF
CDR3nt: TGTGCCAGCAGTCTCCCAGGTTACTATGGCTACACCTTC

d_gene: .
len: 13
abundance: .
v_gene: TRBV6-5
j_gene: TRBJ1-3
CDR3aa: CASTETGRNTIYF
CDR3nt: TGTGCCAGCACCGAGACGGGGAGAAACACCATATATTTT

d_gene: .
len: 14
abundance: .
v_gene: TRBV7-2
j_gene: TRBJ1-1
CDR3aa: CASSSGPTRSEAFF
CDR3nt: TGTGCCAGCAGCTCGGGTCCGACCCGCTCTGAAGCTTTCTTT

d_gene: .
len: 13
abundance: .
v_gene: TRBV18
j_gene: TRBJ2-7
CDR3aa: CASSPPSSYEQYF
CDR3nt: TGTGCCAGCTCACCCCCCAGCTCCTACGAGCAGTACTTC

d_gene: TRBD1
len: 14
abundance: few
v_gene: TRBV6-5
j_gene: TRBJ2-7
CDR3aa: CASNTRDRPYEQYF
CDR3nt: TGTGCCAGCAACACCCGGGACAGACCCTACGAGCAGTACTTC

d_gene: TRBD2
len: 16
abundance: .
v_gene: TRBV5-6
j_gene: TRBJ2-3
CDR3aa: CASSRLLAGAIDTQYF
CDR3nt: TGTGCCAGCAGCCGTTTACTAGCGGGGGCGATAGATACGCAGTATTTT

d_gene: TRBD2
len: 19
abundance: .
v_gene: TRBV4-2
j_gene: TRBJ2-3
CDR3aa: CASSQVLASGMSGTDTQYF
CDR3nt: TGTGCCAGCAGCCAAGTATTGGCTAGCGGGATGAGTGGGACAGATACGCAGTATTTT

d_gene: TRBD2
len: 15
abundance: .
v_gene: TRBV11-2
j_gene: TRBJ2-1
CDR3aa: CASSLGTSGLNEQFF
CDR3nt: TGTGCCAGCAGCTTAGGGACTAGCGGGTTAAATGAGCAGTTCTTC

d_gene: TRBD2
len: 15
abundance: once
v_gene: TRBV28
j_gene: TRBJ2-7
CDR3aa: CASSLALAGPYEQYF
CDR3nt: TGTGCCAGCAGTTTAGCACTAGCGGGACCCTACGAGCAGTACTTC

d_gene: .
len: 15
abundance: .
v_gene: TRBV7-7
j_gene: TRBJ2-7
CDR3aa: CASSLQQGTAYEQYF
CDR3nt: TGTGCCAGCAGCTTGCAACAGGGAACCGCCTACGAGCAGTACTTC

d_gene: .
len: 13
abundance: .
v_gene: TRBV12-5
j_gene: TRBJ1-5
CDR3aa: CASGFDRRNPQHF
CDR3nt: TGTGCTAGTGGTTTTGACAGGCGTAACCCCCAGCATTTT

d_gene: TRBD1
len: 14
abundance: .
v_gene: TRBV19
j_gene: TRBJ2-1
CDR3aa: CASSSRGLGNEQFF
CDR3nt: TGTGCCAGTAGTTCCAGGGGGCTGGGGAATGAGCAGTTCTTC

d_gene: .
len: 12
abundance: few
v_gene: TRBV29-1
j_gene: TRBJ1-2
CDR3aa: CSVEAGTYGYTF
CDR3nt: TGCAGCGTTGAGGCGGGAACCTATGGCTACACCTTC

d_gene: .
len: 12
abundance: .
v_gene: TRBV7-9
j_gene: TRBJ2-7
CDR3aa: CASSFGSYEQYF
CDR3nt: TGTGCCAGCAGCTTTGGCAGCTACGAGCAGTACTTC

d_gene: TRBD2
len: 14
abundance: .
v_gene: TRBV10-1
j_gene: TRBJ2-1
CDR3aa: CASSPGRAPNEQFF
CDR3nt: TGCGCCAGCAGCCCCGGGAGGGCCCCCAATGAGCAGTTCTTC